This TCR beta chain was captured by sequencing in a study of shared clonotypes between healthy human individuals. Overall study context: Researchers assigned three CD4 naive, three CD4 memory, two CD8 naive and one CD8 memory plate to each donor. Whole-study findings and limits: The study sampled only blood, and tissue repertoires likely differ. Naive subsets generally had larger estimated richness than memory subsets.

Sorted-subset replicate PCR reactions contained approximately 190 ng DNA, corresponding to some 30,000 T cell genomes. Sequencing was performed with immunoSEQ multiplex PCR; in TCRdb, only in-frame clones are kept and a portion is missing. The sample carries hundreds of thousands of clones, 95% to 96% recorded once. Germline V gives CDR1 SQVTM, CDR2 ANQGSEA. The CDR3 contains 13 residues. V was trimmed by 8 bases and J by 1 base, leaving 11 bases between them. Only CD45RO-negative cells positively selected for CCR7 counted as naive CD8 cells, so terminally differentiated effector memory CD45RA+ cells were excluded. A word on this clone: Its antigen is unidentified.

The sequencing input was naive CD8+ T cells sorted from blood. The receptor's source is a woman in her 30s in good health. The V gene is TRBV29-1, the J gene TRBJ2-2; maybe TRBD1 (5 bases). The CDR3 coding sequence is TGCAGCATAGACAGAGGGAACACCGGGGAGCTGTTTTTT. This gives the protein CSIDRGNTGELFF.